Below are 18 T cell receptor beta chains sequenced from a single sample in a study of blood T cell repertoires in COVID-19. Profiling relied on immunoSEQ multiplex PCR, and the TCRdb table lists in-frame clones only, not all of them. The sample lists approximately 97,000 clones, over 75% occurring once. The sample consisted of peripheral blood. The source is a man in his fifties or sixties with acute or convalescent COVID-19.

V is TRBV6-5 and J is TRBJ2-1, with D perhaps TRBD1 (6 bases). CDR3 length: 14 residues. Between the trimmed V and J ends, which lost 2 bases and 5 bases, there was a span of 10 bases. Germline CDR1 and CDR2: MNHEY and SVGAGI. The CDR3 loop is CASSYGTLNNEQFF. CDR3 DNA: TGTGCCAGCAGTTACGGGACATTAAACAATGAGCAGTTCTTC.

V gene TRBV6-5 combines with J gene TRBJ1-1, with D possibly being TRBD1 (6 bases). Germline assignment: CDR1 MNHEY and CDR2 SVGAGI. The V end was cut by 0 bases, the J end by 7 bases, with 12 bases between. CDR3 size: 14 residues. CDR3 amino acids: CASSYSGHAFEAFF. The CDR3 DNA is TGTGCCAGCAGTTACTCGGGACATGCGTTTGAAGCTTTCTTT.

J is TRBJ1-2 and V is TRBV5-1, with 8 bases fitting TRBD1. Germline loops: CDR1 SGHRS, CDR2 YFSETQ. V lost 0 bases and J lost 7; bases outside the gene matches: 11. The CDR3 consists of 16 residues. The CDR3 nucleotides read TGCGCCAGCAGCTTGGTCGTAGGACAGGGTGTCGCTGGCTACACCTTC. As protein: CASSLVVGQGVAGYTF.

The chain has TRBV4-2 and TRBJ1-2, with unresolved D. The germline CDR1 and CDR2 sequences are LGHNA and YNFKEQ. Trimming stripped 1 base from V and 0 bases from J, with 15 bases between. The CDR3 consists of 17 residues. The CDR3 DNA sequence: TGTGCCAGCAGCCAAGGAAATCAACGGTATCCTAACTATGGCTACACCTTC. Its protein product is CASSQGNQRYPNYGYTF.

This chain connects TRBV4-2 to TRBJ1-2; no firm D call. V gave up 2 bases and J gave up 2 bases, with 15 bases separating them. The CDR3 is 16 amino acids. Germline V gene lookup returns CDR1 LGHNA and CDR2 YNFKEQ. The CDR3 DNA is TGTGCCAGCAGCCAAAGCCTCCCGACTCTGAACTATGGCTACACCTTC. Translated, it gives CASSQSLPTLNYGYTF.

CDR3 coding DNA: TGTGCCAGCAGCTTGTACCTCCCCGGTGAGCAGTTCTTC. Translating gives CASSLYLPGEQFF. This chain connects TRBV5-8 to TRBJ2-1; D gene unclear. The ends were cut back, 1 base at V and 9 bases at J, with 11 bases in the middle. CDR1 and CDR2 from the germline V gene are SGHTS and YDEGEE. This CDR3 is 13 amino acids long. The full variable domain, in which reference TRBV5-8 and TRBJ2-1 provide the parts outside the CDR3, is EAGVTQSPTHLIKTRGQQATLRCSPISGHTSVYWYQQALGLGLQFLLWYDEGEERNRGNFPPRFSGRQFPNYSSELNVNALELEDSALYLCASSLYLPGEQFFGPGTRLTVL.

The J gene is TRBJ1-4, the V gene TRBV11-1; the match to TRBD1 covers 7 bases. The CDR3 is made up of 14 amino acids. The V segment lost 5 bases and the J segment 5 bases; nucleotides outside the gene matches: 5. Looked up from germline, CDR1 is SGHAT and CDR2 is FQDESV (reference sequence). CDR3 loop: CASSIQGKNEKLFF. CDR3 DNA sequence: TGTGCCAGCAGCATACAGGGGAAGAATGAAAAACTGTTTTTT.

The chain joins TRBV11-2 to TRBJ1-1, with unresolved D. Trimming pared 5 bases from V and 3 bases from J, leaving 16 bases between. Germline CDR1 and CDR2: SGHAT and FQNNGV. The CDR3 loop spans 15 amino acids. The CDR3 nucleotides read TGTGCCAGCAGCCCGAGTCCGGGTGCGGACACTGAAGCTTTCTTT. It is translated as CASSPSPGADTEAFF.

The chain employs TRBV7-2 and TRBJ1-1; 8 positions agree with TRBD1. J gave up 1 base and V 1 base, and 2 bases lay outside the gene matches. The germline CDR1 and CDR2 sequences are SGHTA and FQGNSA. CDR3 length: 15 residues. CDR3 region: CASSLVGQGNTEAFF. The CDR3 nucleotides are TGTGCCAGCAGCTTAGTAGGACAGGGGAACACTGAAGCTTTCTTT.

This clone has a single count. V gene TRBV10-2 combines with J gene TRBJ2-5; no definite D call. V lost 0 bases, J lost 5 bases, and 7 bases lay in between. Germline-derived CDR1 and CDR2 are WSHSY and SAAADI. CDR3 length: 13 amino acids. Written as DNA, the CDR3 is TGCGCCAGCAGTGAGTCAGGCAGGGAGACCCAGTACTTC. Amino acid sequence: CASSESGRETQYF.

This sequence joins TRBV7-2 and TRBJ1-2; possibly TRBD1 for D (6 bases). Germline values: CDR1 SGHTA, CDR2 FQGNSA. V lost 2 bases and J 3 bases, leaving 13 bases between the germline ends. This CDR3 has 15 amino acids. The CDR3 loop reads CASSLMGGGDYGYTF. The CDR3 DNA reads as TGTGCCAGCAGCTTAATGGGAGGGGGAGACTATGGCTACACCTTC. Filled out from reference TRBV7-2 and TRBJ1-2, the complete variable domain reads GAGVSQSPSNKVTEKGKDVELRCDPISGHTALYWYRQSLGQGLEFLIYFQGNSAPDKSGLPSDRFSAERTGGSVSTLTIQRTQQEDSAVYLCASSLMGGGDYGYTFGSGTRLTVV.

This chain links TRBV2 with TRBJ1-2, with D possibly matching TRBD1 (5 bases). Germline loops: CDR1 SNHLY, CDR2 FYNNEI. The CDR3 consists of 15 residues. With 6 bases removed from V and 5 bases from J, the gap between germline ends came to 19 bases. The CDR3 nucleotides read TGTGCCAGCAGCAAGTATCGGGACTTGGAGTATGGCTACACCTTC. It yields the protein CASSKYRDLEYGYTF.

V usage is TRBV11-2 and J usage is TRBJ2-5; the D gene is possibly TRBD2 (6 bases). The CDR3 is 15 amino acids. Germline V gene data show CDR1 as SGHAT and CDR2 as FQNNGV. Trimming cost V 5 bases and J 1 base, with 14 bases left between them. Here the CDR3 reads CASSPGRPIQETQYF. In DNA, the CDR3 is TGTGCCAGCAGCCCAGGGAGGCCTATCCAAGAGACCCAGTACTTC.

In DNA, the CDR3 is TGTGCCAGCAGTGCTCCGGAGGGACAGCCCCAGCATTTT. Its translation is CASSAPEGQPQHF. This sequence joins TRBV2 and TRBJ1-5; D remains ambiguous. The length of the CDR3 is 13 residues. Trimming removed 4 bases from V and 7 bases from J, with 11 bases in between. The germline gives CDR1 SNHLY, CDR2 FYNNEI.

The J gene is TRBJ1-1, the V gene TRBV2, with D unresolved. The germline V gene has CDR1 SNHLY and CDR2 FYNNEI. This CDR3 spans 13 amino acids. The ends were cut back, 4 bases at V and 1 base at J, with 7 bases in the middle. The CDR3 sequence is CASSARENTEAFF. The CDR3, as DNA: TGTGCCAGCAGTGCCCGGGAGAACACTGAAGCTTTCTTT.

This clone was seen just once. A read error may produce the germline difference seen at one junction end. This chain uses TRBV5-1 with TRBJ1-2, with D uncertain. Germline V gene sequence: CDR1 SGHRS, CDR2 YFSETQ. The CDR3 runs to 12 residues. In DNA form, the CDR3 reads TGCGCCAGCAGCTTGTCTAACTTTGGCTACACCTTC. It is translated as CASSLSNFGYTF.

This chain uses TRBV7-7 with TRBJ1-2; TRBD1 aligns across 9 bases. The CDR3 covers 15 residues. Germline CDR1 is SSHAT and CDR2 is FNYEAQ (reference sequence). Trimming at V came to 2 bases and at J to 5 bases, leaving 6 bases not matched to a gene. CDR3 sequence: CASSLTKGQGYGYTF. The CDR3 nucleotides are TGTGCCAGCAGCTTAACGAAAGGACAGGGGTATGGCTACACCTTC.

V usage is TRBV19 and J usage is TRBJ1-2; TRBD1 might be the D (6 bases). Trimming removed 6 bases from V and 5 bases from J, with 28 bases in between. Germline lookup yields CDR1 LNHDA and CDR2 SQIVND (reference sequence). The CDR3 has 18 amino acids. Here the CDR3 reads CASRLPRGAAAQSYGYTF. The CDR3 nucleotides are TGTGCCAGTAGGTTACCCAGGGGAGCGGCAGCTCAATCATATGGCTACACCTTC. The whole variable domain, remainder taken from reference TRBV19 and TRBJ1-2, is DGGITQSPKYLFRKEGQNVTLSCEQNLNHDAMYWYRQDPGQGLRLIYYSQIVNDFQKGDIAEGYSVSREKKESFPLTVTSAQKNPTAFYLCASRLPRGAAAQSYGYTFGSGTRLTVV.